This is a list of T cell receptor beta chains from one sample in a study of Graves' ophthalmopathy and Graves' hyperthyroidism. TCRdb re-called the multiplex PCR reads with MiXCR, one entry per CDR3 protein. Of about 380,000 distinct CDR3 sequences in the sample, roughly 14% were seen once. The specimen was peripheral blood. Receptors were obtained from a woman aged 18-29 years with stable Graves' hyperthyroidism. CDR3s include the opening cysteine and the closing phenylalanine or tryptophan. Each record gives: D gene, J gene, clone size, V gene, CDR3 DNA, CDR3 protein. The D gene is left open where the match is weak. Clone size is shown for a subset of rows, as once, few, many or a class of expanded clone.

NA,TRBJ1-2,many,TRBV12-3/TRBV12-4,TGTGCCAGCAGTTTCGCAGGGCATGGCTACACCTTC,CASSFAGHGYTF
NA,TRBJ1-5,many,TRBV4-1,TGCGCCAGCAGCCAAGCGTCGGGAGGTCATCAGCCCCAGCATTTT,CASSQASGGHQPQHF
NA,TRBJ1-2,many,TRBV6-1,TGTGCCAGCAGTGTCCGCGTGAGAAACTATGGCTACACCTTC,CASSVRVRNYGYTF
NA,TRBJ1-1,NA,TRBV29-1,TGCAGCGTTGGGCGTTGGGATCCGGGCACTGAAGCTTTCTTT,CSVGRWDPGTEAFF
NA,TRBJ1-5,many,TRBV19,TGTGCCAGTAGTATCGTTCCCGGGCTGAATCAGCCCCAGCATTTT,CASSIVPGLNQPQHF
NA,TRBJ2-2,NA,TRBV5-1,TGCGCCAGCAGCTTCTCTCATACGAACACCGGGGAGCTGTTTTTT,CASSFSHTNTGELFF
NA,TRBJ2-7,many,TRBV7-2,TGTGCCAGCAGCTTAAGGGCGGCGCCTTACGAGCAGTACTTC,CASSLRAAPYEQYF
TRBD1,TRBJ1-6,many,TRBV20-1,TGCAGTGCTAGAGAGGGTGCAGGGGGCGTCGGTTCACCCCTCCACTTT,CSAREGAGGVGSPLHF
NA,TRBJ2-7,many,TRBV19,TGTGCCAGTAGTATCACCCTCCATCTCGGCCCCTACGAGCAGTACTTC,CASSITLHLGPYEQYF
NA,TRBJ2-2,NA,TRBV2,TGTGCCAGCAGTGCCAGGGACTCCTACACCGGGGAGCTGTTTTTT,CASSARDSYTGELFF
NA,TRBJ1-2,NA,TRBV20-1,TGCAGTGCTAGGCAGGCCCCCACCTACTATGGCTACACCTTC,CSARQAPTYYGYTF
NA,TRBJ2-7,few,TRBV6-5,TGTGCCAGCAGTTATATGCTTACAGGGTCCGATCAGTACTTC,CASSYMLTGSDQYF
TRBD2,TRBJ2-7,many,TRBV24-1,TGTGCCACCAGTGCCTCGGGAGGGGCGGGTGAGCAGTACTTC,CATSASGGAGEQYF
NA,TRBJ2-5,NA,TRBV6-1,TGTGCCAGCAGTGTGGGTGCCCAAGAGACCCAGTACTTC,CASSVGAQETQYF
NA,TRBJ1-5,few,TRBV10-2,TGCGCCAGCAGTGATGAAGGACTACCAAATCAGCCCCAGCATTTT,CASSDEGLPNQPQHF
NA,TRBJ1-1,NA,TRBV6-5,TGTGCCATCAGTTACTCGAGAAGGCAGGCTGAAGCTTTCTTT,CAISYSRRQAEAFF
NA,TRBJ1-2,NA,TRBV7-2,TGTGCCAGCAGCTTAGCAGGGTTCTATGGCTACACCTTC,CASSLAGFYGYTF
NA,TRBJ1-1,NA,TRBV6-2/TRBV6-3,TGTGCCAGCAGTTTGCGACAGCCAACTCAGACTTTCTTT,CASSLRQPTQTFF
NA,TRBJ2-7,NA,TRBV28,TGTGCCAGCAGTTACCGTGGTACCGACAACGAGCAGTACTTC,CASSYRGTDNEQYF
NA,TRBJ1-1,many,TRBV20-1,TGCAGTGCTAGAGATTACCGCGTGAACACTGAAGCTTTCTTT,CSARDYRVNTEAFF
TRBD1,TRBJ1-2,many,TRBV27,TGTGCCAGCAGTTTTCTCGGACAGGTGGGACGACTTGGGTATGGCTACACCTTC,CASSFLGQVGRLGYGYTF
TRBD1,TRBJ1-2,many,TRBV18,TGTGCCAGCTCACAACCGACAGGGGCCGCGTACACCTTC,CASSQPTGAAYTF
NA,TRBJ2-3,few,TRBV7-2,TGTGCCAGCAGTCTACTAGTGAACACAGATACGCAGTATTTT,CASSLLVNTDTQYF
TRBD1,TRBJ2-5,NA,TRBV7-3,TGTGCCAGCAGCCTTACCGGGACAGGGTATGAGACCCAGTACTTC,CASSLTGTGYETQYF
TRBD1,TRBJ1-2,many,TRBV12-3/TRBV12-4,TGTGCCAGCAGTGCGGGACAGTCTAGCTATGGCTACACCTTC,CASSAGQSSYGYTF
NA,TRBJ2-2,NA,TRBV11-2,TGCGCCAGCAGCCACGCAAACACCGGGGAGCTGTTTTTT,CASSHANTGELFF
TRBD2,TRBJ2-7,many,TRBV6-1,TGTGCCAGCAGAGGGACTAGCGGCTACGAGCAGTACTTC,CASRGTSGYEQYF
NA,TRBJ1-5,many,TRBV9,TGTGCCAGCAGCATCTCCGGTGACAGTTATCAGCCCCAGCATTTT,CASSISGDSYQPQHF
NA,TRBJ1-3,many,TRBV12-5,TGTGCTAGTGGTTTGGTCCCGCCGGGAGGGGGAAACACCATATATTTT,CASGLVPPGGGNTIYF
NA,TRBJ1-2,many,TRBV7-8,TGTGCCAGCAGCTTAGTTAGGGGAGGGAACTATGGCTACACCTTC,CASSLVRGGNYGYTF
NA,TRBJ2-7,many,TRBV19,TGTGCCAGTAGTATAGGAGCCCCACTAGACGAGCAGTACTTC,CASSIGAPLDEQYF
TRBD1,TRBJ1-5,many,TRBV6-1,TGTGCCAGCGGACAGGGCAATCAGCCCCAGCATTTT,CASGQGNQPQHF
NA,TRBJ2-7,many,TRBV19,TGTGCCAGTAGTACCCTGGGACACCCGACGGCTGACTACGAGCAGTACTTC,CASSTLGHPTADYEQYF
NA,TRBJ1-1,many,TRBV7-2,TGTGCCAGCAGCTTAGGTCCCGCAAACACTGAAGCTTTCTTT,CASSLGPANTEAFF
NA,TRBJ1-3,few,TRBV12-5,TGTGCTAGTGGTTTGGGGGCCGGGGTAAACTCTGGAAACACCATATATTTT,CASGLGAGVNSGNTIYF
TRBD2,TRBJ2-7,many,TRBV4-2,TGTGCCAGCAGCCAACCCGGTCCGGGAGGCGGCGGCGAGCAGTACTTC,CASSQPGPGGGGEQYF
NA,TRBJ1-1,many,TRBV2,TGTGCCAGCACAGAAGAGACTGAAGCTTTCTTT,CASTEETEAFF
TRBD2,TRBJ2-4,few,TRBV6-5,TGTGCCAGCAGTTACTCGATCCGGCCAACTAGCGGGGGGCTTCTAGCCAAAAACATTAAGTACTTC,CASSYSIRPTSGGLLAKNIKYF
NA,TRBJ1-1,few,TRBV10-3,TGTGCCATCAGTGGACAGAGATATGAAGCTTTCTTT,CAISGQRYEAFF
TRBD1,TRBJ1-1,many,TRBV2,TGTGCCAGCAGTGAGACAGGGGTTCGCACTGAAGCTTTCTTT,CASSETGVRTEAFF
NA,TRBJ1-1,many,TRBV4-2,TGTGCCAGCAACCAGTGGACAGCGAACACTGAAGCTTTCTTT,CASNQWTANTEAFF
NA,TRBJ1-5,many,TRBV15,TGTGCCACCAGCTTGTATAGCAATCAGCCCCAGCATTTT,CATSLYSNQPQHF
TRBD2,TRBJ2-2,many,TRBV12-3/TRBV12-4,TGTGCCAGCAGCTTGCGGGGGTACACCGGGGAGCTGTTTTTT,CASSLRGYTGELFF
NA,TRBJ1-1,NA,TRBV2,TGTGCCAGCAGTGAAGAAAATATTCGAGTTGGGGACACTGAAGCTTTCTTT,CASSEENIRVGDTEAFF
NA,TRBJ1-1,many,TRBV12-3/TRBV12-4,TGTGCCAGCAGTTTAATCCGGGATGCTGAAGCTTTCTTT,CASSLIRDAEAFF
TRBD1,TRBJ1-2,many,TRBV12-5,TGTGCTAGTGGTTTGGTAGCAGGGGGCCTCTATGGCTACACCTTC,CASGLVAGGLYGYTF
NA,TRBJ1-1,many,TRBV12-3/TRBV12-4,TGTGCCAGCAGACTTTCCGGGACGGTAGAAGCTTTCTTT,CASRLSGTVEAFF
TRBD1,TRBJ1-6,many,TRBV7-9,TGTGCCAGCAGCTTCCACCACCCACAGGGGACTAGGTCACCCCTCCACTTT,CASSFHHPQGTRSPLHF
TRBD2,TRBJ2-5,many,TRBV24-1,TGTGCCACCAGTGACCCCTCTAGCGGGGGGGCCGGGGAGACCCAGTACTTC,CATSDPSSGGAGETQYF
NA,TRBJ1-2,many,TRBV5-1,TGCGCCAGCAGCTTTGGGGGACATGGCTACACCTTC,CASSFGGHGYTF
NA,TRBJ2-7,many,TRBV10-3,TGTGCCATCACATGGCAGAGGGGGGACGAGCAGTACTTC,CAITWQRGDEQYF
NA,TRBJ1-1,NA,TRBV6-1,TGTGCCAGCAGCCTACCCTGGGGGGACCACAGACCTGAAGCTTTCTTT,CASSLPWGDHRPEAFF
NA,TRBJ2-2,few,TRBV28,TGTGCCAGCAGTTGGGACGGCACCGGGGAGCTGTTTTTT,CASSWDGTGELFF
TRBD1,TRBJ2-5,NA,TRBV6-5,TGTGCCAGCAGTTACCCGACAGGGGCCCGCCAAGAGACCCAGTACTTC,CASSYPTGARQETQYF
NA,TRBJ1-6,many,TRBV2,TGTGCCAGCAGTTTCCTCGGGGTCTATAATTCACCCCTCCACTTT,CASSFLGVYNSPLHF
NA,TRBJ2-7,NA,TRBV28,TGTGCCAGCAGTCCCATGACGACCTTCTCCTACGAGCAGTACTTC,CASSPMTTFSYEQYF